The 7 T cell receptor beta chains below all came from one sample that was sequenced in a study of technical replicates of blood from a handful of donors. The table came from immunoSEQ multiplex PCR; TCRdb's copy has only in-frame clones and leaves some out. The sample contains around 69,000 clones, around 97% of which appear only once. The sequenced sample consisted of T cells isolated from PBMCs. The receptors originated from a human donor in good health.

The J gene is TRBJ1-4, the V gene TRBV4-1; D possibly corresponds to TRBD1 (6 bases). The V gene lost 6 bases and the J gene lost 2 bases, with 10 bases spanning the gap. Germline CDR1 reads MGHRA; CDR2 reads YSYEKL. The CDR3 has 14 amino acids. The CDR3 nucleotides read TGCGCCAGCAGACAGGGCAGGACTAATGAAAAACTGTTTTTT. Amino acids: CASRQGRTNEKLFF.

The chain combines TRBV7-9 with TRBJ1-6; D remains unclear. Germline V gives CDR1 SEHNR, CDR2 FQNEAQ (reference sequence). V lost 4 bases and J lost 9, with 4 bases in between. The CDR3 contains 11 residues. CDR3 sequence (DNA): TGTGCCAGCAGCTCAGTTTCACCCCTCCACTTT. Its translation is CASSSVSPLHF.

This clone was picked up one time. The J gene is TRBJ1-2, the V gene TRBV11-2; TRBD1 matches at 9 bases. The CDR3 is 15 amino acids. With V trimmed by 0 bases and J by 5 bases, 4 bases remained unmatched. Germline values: CDR1 SGHAT, CDR2 FQNNGV. CDR3 sequence (DNA): TGTGCCAGCAGCTTAGATGGACAGGGGATTTATGGCTACACCTTC. Translating gives CASSLDGQGIYGYTF.

This clone has only one observation. The J gene is TRBJ1-2, the V gene TRBV7-9, with 7 bases identical to TRBD1. In germline, CDR1 is SEHNR, CDR2 FQNEAQ (reference sequence). This CDR3 has 16 amino acids. Trimming at V came to 6 bases and at J to 2 bases, leaving 12 bases not matched to a gene. Here the CDR3 reads CASSPRQGLKNYGYTF. The CDR3 DNA sequence: TGTGCCAGCAGTCCTAGACAGGGTCTGAAAAACTATGGCTACACCTTC.

V usage is TRBV9 and J usage is TRBJ1-6, with no clear D. The V end lost 7 bases, the J end lost 2 bases, and 10 bases lay between the germline ends. CDR1 is SGDLS, CDR2 YYNGEE, per germline. The length of the CDR3 is 14 residues. CDR3 in amino acids: CASSQATYNSPLHF. CDR3 bases: TGTGCCAGCTCCCAGGCCACCTATAATTCACCCCTCCACTTT.

This chain joins TRBV28 and TRBJ2-2; 10 nucleotides line up with TRBD2. Germline V gene sequence: CDR1 MDHEN, CDR2 SYDVKM. The CDR3 spans 16 residues. J lost 4 bases, V lost 3 bases, and 5 bases had no gene match. CDR3: CASSFSSGSGTGELFF. DNA for the CDR3: TGTGCCAGCAGTTTTTCTAGCGGGAGTGGCACCGGGGAGCTGTTTTTT.

This clone came up once. The chain links TRBV30 to TRBJ1-3; the D gene is possibly TRBD1 (6 bases). The CDR3 extends over 15 amino acids. V was pared by 0 bases and J by 3 bases, with 12 bases between. Germline V gene lookup returns CDR1 GTSNPN and CDR2 SVGIG (reference sequence). The CDR3 sequence: CAWSVGQGIGNTIYF. The CDR3 DNA reads TGTGCCTGGAGTGTGGGGCAGGGGATTGGAAACACCATATATTTT. Full variable domain (remainder filled in from reference TRBV30 and TRBJ1-3): SQTIHQWPATLVQPVGSPLSLECTVEGTSNPNLYWYRQAAGRGLQLLFYSVGIGQISSEVPQNLSASRPQDRQFILSSKKLLLSDSGFYLCAWSVGQGIGNTIYFGEGSWLTVV.